This TCR beta chain came from a study of cytomegalovirus exposure and HLA in healthy donors. Notes on the study in general: Many donors carried some public TCRs, although rarity characterized most TCR sequences. The likely origin of a cluster of highly shared sequence variants was a sequencing artifact.

In its sample, this clone was seen once. The antigen remains undetermined. The germline V gene encodes CDR1 SGHVS and CDR2 FQNEAQ. CDR3 length: 17 amino acids. V shed 2 bases and J 5 bases; nucleotides not matched to a gene: 9. Nominally healthy donors provided the samples, though records likely missed some immune exposures. The PCR contained 60 Vbeta and 13 Jbeta primers. The protocol was immunoSEQ multiplex PCR, while the TCRdb copy is restricted to in-frame clones and leaves out a portion. The data contain roughly 86,000 clones, about 71% of them singletons. The sequenced material came from PBMCs. The sequence was obtained from a man aged 55 to 70 in good health and CMV-seronegative. V and J are TRBV7-8 and TRBJ2-7, with 13 bases matching TRBD2. The chain's CDR3 is CASSLPRTSGSIDEQYF. DNA for the CDR3: TGTGCCAGCAGCTTACCGCGGACTAGCGGGAGTATCGACGAGCAGTACTTC.